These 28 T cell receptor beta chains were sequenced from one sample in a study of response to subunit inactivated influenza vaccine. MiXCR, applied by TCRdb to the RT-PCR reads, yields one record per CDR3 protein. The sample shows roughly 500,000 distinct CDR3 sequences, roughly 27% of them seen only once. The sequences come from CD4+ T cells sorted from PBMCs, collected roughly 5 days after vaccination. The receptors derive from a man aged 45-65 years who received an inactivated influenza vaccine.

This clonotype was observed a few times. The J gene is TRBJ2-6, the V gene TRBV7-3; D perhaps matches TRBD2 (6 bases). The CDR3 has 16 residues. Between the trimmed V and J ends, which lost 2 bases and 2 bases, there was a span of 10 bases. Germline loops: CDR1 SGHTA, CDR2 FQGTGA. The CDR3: CASSLGGEAGANVLTF. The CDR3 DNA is TGTGCCAGCAGCTTAGGTGGGGAGGCTGGGGCCAACGTCCTGACTTTC.

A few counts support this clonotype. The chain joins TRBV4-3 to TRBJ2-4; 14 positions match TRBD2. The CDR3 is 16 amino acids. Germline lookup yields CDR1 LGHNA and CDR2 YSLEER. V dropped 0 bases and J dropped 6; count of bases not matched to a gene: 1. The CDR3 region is CASSQDGTSGGNIQYF. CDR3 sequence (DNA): TGCGCCAGCAGCCAAGATGGGACTAGCGGGGGAAACATTCAGTACTTC.

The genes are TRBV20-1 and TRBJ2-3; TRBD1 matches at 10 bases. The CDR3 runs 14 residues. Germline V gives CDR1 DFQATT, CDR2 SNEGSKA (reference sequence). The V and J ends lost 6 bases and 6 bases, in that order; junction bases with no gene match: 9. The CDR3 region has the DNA TGCAGTGCCTTTCGGGACAGGGGACGTGATACGCAGTATTTT. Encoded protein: CSAFRDRGRDTQYF.

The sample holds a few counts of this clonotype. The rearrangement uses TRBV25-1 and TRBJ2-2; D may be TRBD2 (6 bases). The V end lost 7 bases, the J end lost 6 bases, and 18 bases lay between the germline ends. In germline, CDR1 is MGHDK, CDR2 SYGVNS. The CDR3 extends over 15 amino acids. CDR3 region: CASTRRGGPAGELFF. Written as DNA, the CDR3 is TGTGCCAGCACTCGCCGAGGAGGGCCGGCCGGGGAGCTGTTTTTT.

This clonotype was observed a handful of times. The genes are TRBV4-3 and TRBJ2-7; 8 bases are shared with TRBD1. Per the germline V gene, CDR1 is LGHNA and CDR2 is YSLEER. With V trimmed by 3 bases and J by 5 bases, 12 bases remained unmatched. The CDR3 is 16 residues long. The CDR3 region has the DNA TGCGCCAGCAGCCACGGAGGGATGCAGGGGGCGAACGAGCAGTACTTC. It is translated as CASSHGGMQGANEQYF.

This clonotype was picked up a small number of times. The CDR3 here is CASGSTGHSNEKLFF. DNA for the CDR3: TGCGCCAGCGGCTCTACAGGGCATTCGAATGAAAAACTGTTTTTT. This rearrangement joins TRBV5-1 to TRBJ1-4, with D possibly TRBD1 on 6 matching bases. The V end lost 7 bases, the J end lost 5 bases, and 18 bases lay between the germline ends. Per germline, CDR1 SGHRS and CDR2 YFSETQ. The CDR3 spans 15 residues. Complete variable domain (other parts from reference TRBV5-1 and TRBJ1-4): KAGVTQTPRYLIKTRGQQVTLSCSPISGHRSVSWYQQTPGQGLQFLFEYFSETQRNKGNFPGRFSGRQFSNSRSEMNVSTLELGDSALYLCASGSTGHSNEKLFFGSGTQLSVL.

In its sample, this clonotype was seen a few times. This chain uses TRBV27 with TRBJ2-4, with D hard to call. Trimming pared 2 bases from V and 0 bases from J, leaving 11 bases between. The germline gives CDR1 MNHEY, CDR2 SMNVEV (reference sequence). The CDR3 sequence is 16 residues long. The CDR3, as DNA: TGTGCCAGCAGTTTACAAGCCATACTAGCCAAAAACATTCAGTACTTC. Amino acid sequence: CASSLQAILAKNIQYF.

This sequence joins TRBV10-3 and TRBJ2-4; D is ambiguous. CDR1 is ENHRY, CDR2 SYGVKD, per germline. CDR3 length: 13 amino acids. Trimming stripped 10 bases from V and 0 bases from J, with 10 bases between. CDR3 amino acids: CATRSLAKNIQYF. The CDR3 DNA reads TGTGCCACTAGGAGTTTAGCCAAAAACATTCAGTACTTC.

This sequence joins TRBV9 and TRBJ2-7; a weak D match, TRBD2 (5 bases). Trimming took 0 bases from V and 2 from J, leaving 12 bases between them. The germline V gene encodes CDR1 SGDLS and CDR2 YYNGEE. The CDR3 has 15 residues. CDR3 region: CASSVDPLATYEQYF. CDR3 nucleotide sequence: TGTGCCAGCAGCGTAGATCCCCTAGCCACCTACGAGCAGTACTTC.

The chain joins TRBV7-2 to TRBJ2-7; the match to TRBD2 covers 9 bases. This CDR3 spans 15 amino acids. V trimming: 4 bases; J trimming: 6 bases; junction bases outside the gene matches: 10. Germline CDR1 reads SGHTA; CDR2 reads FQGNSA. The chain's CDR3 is CASSSSLAGPLEQYF. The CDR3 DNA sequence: TGTGCCAGCAGCTCATCACTAGCGGGTCCCCTCGAGCAGTACTTC.

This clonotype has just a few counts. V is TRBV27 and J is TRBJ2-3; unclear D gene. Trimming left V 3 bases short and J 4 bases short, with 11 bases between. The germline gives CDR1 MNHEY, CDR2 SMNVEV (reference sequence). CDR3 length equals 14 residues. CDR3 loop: CASSFESQSDTQYF. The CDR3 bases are TGTGCCAGCAGTTTCGAGTCTCAATCAGATACGCAGTATTTT.

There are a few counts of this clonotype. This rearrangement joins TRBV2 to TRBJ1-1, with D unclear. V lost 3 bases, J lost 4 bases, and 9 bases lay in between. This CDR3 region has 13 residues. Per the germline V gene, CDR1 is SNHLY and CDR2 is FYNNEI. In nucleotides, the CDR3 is TGTGCCAGCAGTGATCTGCCGGGCACTGAAGCTTTCTTT. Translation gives CASSDLPGTEAFF.

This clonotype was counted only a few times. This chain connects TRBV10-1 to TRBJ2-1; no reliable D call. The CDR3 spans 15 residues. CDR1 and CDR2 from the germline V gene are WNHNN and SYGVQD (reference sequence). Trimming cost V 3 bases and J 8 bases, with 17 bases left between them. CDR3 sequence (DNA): TGCGCCAGCAGTGAAGGGTCAGGAGTATTTTATGAGCAGTTCTTC. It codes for CASSEGSGVFYEQFF.

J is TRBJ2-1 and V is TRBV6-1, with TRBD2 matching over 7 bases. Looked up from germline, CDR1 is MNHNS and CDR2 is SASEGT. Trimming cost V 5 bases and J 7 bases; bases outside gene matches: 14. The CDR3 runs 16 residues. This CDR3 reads CASSISPPASGNEQFF. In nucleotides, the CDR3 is TGTGCCAGCAGTATATCCCCCCCGGCTAGCGGTAATGAGCAGTTCTTC.

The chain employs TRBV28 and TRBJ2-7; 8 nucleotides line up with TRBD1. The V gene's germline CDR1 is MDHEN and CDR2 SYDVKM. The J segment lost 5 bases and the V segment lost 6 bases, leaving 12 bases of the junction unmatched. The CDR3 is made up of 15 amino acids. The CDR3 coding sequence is TGTGCCAGCAGGGGTTCCGGGACAGGCGTTGACGAGCAGTACTTC. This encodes CASRGSGTGVDEQYF.

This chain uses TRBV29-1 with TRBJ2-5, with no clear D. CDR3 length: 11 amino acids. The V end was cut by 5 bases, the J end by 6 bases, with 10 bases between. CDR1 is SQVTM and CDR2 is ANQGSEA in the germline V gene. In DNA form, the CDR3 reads TGCAGCGTTCGGGTTAGCCAGACCCAGTACTTC. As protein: CSVRVSQTQYF. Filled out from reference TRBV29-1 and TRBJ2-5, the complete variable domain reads SAVISQKPSRDICQRGTSLTIQCQVDSQVTMMFWYRQQPGQSLTLIATANQGSEATYESGFVIDKFPISRPNLTFSTLTVSNMSPEDSSIYLCSVRVSQTQYFGPGTRLLVL.

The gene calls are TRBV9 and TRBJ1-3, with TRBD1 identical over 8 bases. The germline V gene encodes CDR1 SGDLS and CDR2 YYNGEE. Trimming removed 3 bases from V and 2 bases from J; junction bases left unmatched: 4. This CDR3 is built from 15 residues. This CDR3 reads CASSGGQGPGNTIYF. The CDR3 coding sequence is TGTGCCAGCAGCGGTGGACAGGGCCCTGGAAACACCATATATTTT.

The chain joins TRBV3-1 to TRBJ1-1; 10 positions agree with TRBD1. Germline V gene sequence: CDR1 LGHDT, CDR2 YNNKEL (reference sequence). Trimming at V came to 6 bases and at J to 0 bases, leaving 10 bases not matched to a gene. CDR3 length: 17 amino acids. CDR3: CASRPPGQGLLNTEAFF. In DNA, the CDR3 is TGTGCCAGCAGACCCCCGGGACAGGGGCTTTTGAACACTGAAGCTTTCTTT.

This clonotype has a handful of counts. The CDR3 loop reads CASRTDSPTDTQYF. The CDR3 region has the DNA TGCGCCAGTCGGACGGATTCACCCACAGATACGCAGTATTTT. The chain links TRBV5-1 to TRBJ2-3; D remains unclear. Germline CDR1 is SGHRS and CDR2 is YFSETQ. CDR3 length: 14 amino acids. V lost 8 bases, J lost 2 bases, and 15 bases lay in between.

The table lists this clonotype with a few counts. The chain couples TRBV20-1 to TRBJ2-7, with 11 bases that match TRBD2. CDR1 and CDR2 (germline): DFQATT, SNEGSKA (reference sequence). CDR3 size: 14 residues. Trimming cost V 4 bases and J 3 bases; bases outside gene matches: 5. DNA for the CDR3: TGCAGTGCTACCACCGGGACTAGCGGCTACGAGCAGTACTTC. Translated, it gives CSATTGTSGYEQYF.

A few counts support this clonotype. CDR3 DNA: TGTGCCAGCCTACCCCACTGGCGAAATTTTCAAGAGACCCAGTACTTC. Residues: CASLPHWRNFQETQYF. V and J are TRBV7-8 and TRBJ2-5; D ambiguous. This CDR3 is built from 16 residues. V was clipped by 8 bases and J by 2 bases, with 21 bases between them. Germline CDR1 reads SGHVS; CDR2 reads FQNEAQ.

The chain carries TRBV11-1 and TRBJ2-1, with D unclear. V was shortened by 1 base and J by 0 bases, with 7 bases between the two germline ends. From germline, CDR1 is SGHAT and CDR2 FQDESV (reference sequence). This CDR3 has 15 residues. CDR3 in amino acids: CASSLGRTSYNEQFF. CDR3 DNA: TGTGCCAGCAGCTTAGGTCGAACCTCCTACAATGAGCAGTTCTTC.

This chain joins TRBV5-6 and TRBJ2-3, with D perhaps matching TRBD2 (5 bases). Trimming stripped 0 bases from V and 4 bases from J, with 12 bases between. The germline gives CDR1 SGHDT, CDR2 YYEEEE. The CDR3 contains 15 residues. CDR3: CASSLVGVRADTQYF. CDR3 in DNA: TGTGCCAGCAGCTTGGTCGGTGTGAGGGCAGATACGCAGTATTTT.

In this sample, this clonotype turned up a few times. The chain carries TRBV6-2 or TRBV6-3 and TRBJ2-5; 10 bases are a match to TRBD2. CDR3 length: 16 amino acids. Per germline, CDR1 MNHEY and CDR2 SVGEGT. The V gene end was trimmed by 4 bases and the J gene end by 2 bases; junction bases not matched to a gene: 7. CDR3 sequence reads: CASSLLPGLAQETQYF. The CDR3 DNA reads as TGTGCCAGCAGTTTACTACCGGGACTAGCGCAAGAGACCCAGTACTTC.

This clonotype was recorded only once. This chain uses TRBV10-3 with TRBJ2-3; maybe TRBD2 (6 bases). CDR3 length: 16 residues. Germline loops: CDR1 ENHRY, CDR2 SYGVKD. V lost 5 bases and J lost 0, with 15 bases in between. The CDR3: CAISHRLGTSTDTQYF. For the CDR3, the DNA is TGTGCCATCAGTCACAGACTAGGGACTAGCACAGATACGCAGTATTTT.

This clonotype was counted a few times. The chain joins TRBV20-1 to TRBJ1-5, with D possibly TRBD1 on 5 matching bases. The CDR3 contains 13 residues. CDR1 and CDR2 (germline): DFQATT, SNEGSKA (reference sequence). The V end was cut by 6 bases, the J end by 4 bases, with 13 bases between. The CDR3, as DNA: TGCAGTGCAACCTACAGGAGTAATCAGCCCCAGCATTTT. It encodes CSATYRSNQPQHF.

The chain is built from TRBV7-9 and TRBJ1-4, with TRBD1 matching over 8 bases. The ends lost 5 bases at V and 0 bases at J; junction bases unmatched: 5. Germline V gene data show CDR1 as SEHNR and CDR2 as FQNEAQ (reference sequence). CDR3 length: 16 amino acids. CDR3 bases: TGTGCCAGCAGCCGTGGACAGGGAGCAACTAATGAAAAACTGTTTTTT. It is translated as CASSRGQGATNEKLFF.

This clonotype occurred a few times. The CDR3 reads CATTDSNQPQHF. CDR3 DNA sequence: TGTGCCACGACTGATAGCAATCAGCCCCAGCATTTT. The genes are TRBV10-3 and TRBJ1-5; D gene unclear. The CDR3 sequence is 12 residues long. Germline V CDR1 and CDR2: ENHRY, SYGVKD. V was shortened by 10 bases and J by 0 bases, with 7 bases between the two germline ends.